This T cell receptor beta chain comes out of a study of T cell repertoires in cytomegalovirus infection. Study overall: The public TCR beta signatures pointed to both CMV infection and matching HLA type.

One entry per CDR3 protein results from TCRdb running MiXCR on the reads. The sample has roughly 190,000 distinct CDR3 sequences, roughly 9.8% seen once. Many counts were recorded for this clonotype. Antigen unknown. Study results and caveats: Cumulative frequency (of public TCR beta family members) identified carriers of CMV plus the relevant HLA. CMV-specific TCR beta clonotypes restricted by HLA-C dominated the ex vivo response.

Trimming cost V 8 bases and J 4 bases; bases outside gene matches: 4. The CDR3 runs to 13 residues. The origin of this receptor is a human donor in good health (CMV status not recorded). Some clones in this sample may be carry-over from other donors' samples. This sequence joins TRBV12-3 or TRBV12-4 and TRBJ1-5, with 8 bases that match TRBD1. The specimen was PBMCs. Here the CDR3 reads CASQDRGNQPQHF. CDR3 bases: TGTGCCAGCCAAGACAGGGGAAATCAGCCCCAGCATTTT.